This paragraph covers one TCR beta chain sequence. Its antigen is unidentified. The sample is drawn from a study of T-cell memory formation after mild COVID-19. Points from the study as a whole: Confirmation of SARS-CoV-2 specificity was lacking for second-wave clones peaking day 37. Pre-infection memory contained some responding clones, which suggested that cross-reactive memory had joined.

CDR3 length equals 15 residues. Germline CDR1 SGHRS, CDR2 YFSETQ. Trimming removed 0 bases at V and 4 bases at J, with 12 bases between. TCRdb redid the calling of the 5' RACE reads with MiXCR, one entry per CDR3 protein. The sample lists hundreds of thousands of distinct CDR3 sequences, roughly 24% occurring once. This sequence originates from an adult woman who had mild COVID-19 (a few samples of this study predate the infection). Cell type and time point are not known. The source material was PBMCs or a T cell subset sorted from them (not recorded which). The chain couples TRBV5-1 to TRBJ2-3; possibly TRBD2 for D (5 bases). CDR3 in amino acids: CASSLAPLGADTQYF. As DNA, the CDR3 is TGCGCCAGCAGCTTGGCCCCACTAGGCGCAGATACGCAGTATTTT.